The clone carrying this TCR beta chain was observed a handful of times. Germline-derived CDR1 and CDR2 are GTSNPN and SVGIG (reference sequence). V was pared by 1 base and J by 2 bases, with 3 bases of the junction left unmatched. The CDR3 has 14 residues. The data belong to a study of cytomegalovirus exposure and HLA in healthy donors. Researchers ran the PCR with 60 Vbeta and 13 Jbeta primers. This table comes from immunoSEQ multiplex PCR, and its TCRdb copy is limited to in-frame clones, with some not included. The sample consists of 95,000 to 100,000 clones, approximately 76% of them appearing once.

The sequencing sample was made of PBMCs. V usage is TRBV30 and J usage is TRBJ1-2; 8 nucleotides agree with TRBD1. The TCR comes from a middle-aged man in good health and CMV-seronegative. The CDR3 region is CAWSGDRSNYGYTF. In nucleotides, the CDR3 is TGTGCCTGGAGTGGGGACAGGTCGAACTATGGCTACACCTTC.